This T cell receptor beta chain was retrieved from a study of CD8+ T cells in alopecia areata. Broader study findings: It was lesional scalp, especially alopecia totalis/universalis, that showed higher clonality than normal scalp. Resident alphabeta T-cell populations of normal skin are likewise subject to sequencing in scalp samples.

V trimming: 5 bases; J trimming: 4 bases; junction bases outside the gene matches: 11. Germline V gene data show CDR1 as SGHAT and CDR2 as FQNNGV. This CDR3 is built from 16 residues. Sequencing used cDNA as its template, made by extracting RNA and reverse transcribing it. Sequenced by immunoSEQ multiplex PCR; TCRdb stores in-frame clones only, minus some. This sample has 65,000 to 75,000 clones, with around half found just once. Notes on this clone: Its antigen is as yet unknown.

This TCR derives from a human donor with alopecia areata. The chain recombines TRBV11-2 with TRBJ2-3; 8 bases agree with TRBD1. The input for sequencing was CD8+ T cells sorted from blood, taken at week 0. The CDR3 spells CASSTRTGSYSDTQYF. CDR3 DNA: TGTGCCAGCAGCACTCGGACAGGGTCATACTCAGATACGCAGTATTTT.